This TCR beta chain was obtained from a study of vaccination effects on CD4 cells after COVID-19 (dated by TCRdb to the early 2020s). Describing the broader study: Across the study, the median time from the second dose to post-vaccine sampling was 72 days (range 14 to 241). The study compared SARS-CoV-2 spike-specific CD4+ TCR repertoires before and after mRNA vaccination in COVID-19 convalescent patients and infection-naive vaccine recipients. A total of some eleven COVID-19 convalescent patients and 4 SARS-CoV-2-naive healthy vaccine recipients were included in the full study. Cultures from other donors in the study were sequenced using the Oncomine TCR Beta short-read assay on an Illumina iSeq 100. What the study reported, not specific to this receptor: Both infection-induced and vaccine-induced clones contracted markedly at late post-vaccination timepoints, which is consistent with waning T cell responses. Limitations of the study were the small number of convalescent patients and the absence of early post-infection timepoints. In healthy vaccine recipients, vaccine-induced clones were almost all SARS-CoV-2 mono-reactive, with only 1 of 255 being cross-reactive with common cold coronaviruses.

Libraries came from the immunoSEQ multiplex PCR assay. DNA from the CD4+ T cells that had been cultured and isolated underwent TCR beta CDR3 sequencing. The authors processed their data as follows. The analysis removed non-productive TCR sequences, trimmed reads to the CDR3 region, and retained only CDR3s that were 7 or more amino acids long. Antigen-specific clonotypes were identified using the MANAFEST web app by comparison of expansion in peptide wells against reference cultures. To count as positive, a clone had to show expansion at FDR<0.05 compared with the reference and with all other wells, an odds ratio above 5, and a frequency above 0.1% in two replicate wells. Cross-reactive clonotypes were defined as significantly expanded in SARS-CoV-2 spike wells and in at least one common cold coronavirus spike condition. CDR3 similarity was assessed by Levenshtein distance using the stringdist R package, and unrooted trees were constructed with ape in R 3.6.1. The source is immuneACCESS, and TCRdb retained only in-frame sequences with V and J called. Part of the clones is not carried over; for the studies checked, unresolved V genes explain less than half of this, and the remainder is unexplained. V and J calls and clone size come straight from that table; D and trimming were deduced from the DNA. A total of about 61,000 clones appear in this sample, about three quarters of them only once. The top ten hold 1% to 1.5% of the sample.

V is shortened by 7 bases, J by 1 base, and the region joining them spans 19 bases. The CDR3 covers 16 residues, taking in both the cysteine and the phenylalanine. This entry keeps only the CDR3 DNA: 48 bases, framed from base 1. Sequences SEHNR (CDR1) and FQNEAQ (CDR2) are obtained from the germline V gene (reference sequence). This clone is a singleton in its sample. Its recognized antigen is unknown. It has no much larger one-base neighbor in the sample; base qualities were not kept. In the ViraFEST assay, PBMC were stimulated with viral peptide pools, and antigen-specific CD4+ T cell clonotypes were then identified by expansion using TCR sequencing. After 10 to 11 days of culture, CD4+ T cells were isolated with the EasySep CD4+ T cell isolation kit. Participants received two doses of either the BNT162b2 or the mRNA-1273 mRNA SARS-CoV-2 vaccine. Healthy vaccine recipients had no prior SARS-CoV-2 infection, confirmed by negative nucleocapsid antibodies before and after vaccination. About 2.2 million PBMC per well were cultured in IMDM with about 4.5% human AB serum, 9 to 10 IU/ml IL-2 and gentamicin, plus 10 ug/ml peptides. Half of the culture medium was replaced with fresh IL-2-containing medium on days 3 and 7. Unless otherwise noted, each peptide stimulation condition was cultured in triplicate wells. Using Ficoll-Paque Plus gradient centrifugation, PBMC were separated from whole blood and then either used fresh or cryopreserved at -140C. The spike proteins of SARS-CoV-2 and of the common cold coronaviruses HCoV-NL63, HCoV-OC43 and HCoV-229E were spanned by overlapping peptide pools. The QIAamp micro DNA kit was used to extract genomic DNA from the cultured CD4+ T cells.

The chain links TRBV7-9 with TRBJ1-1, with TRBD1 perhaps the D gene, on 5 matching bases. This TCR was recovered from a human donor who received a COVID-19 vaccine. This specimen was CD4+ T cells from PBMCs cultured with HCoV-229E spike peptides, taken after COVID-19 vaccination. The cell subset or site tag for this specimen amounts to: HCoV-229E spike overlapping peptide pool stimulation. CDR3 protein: CASTSPGGRGNTEAFF. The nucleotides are TGTGCCAGCACCTCTCCCGGGGGACGCGGGAACACTGAAGCTTTCTTT. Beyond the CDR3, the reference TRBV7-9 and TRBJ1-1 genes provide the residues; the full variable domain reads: DTGVSQNPRHKITKRGQNVTFRCDPISEHNRLYWYRQTLGQGPEFLTYFQNEAQLEKSRLLSDRFSAERPKGSFSTLEIQRTEQGDSAMYLCASTSPGGRGNTEAFFGQGTRLTVV.